The 10 T cell receptor beta chains given below trace back to one sample, sequenced in a study of blood T cells in healthy people across ages. A J-beta primer mix and a sample-barcoded 5' primer were used in a second PCR of roughly 7 to 12 cycles. TCRdb re-called the 5' RACE reads through MiXCR, storing one row per CDR3 protein. This table has 1.5 million to 2 million distinct CDR3 sequences, 49% appearing once. The sequencing input was blood. The receptors derive from a woman in her thirties or forties in good health.

This clonotype was found a few times. V and J are TRBV7-2 and TRBJ2-1, with 8 bases lining up with TRBD2. The V and J ends lost 7 bases and 3 bases, in that order; junction bases with no gene match: 8. The length of the CDR3 is 15 residues. Germline-derived CDR1 and CDR2 are SGHTA and FQGNSA. For the CDR3, the DNA is TGTGCCAGCAAGTCGGGGGGGGTGGTCTACAATGAGCAGTTCTTC. Its protein product is CASKSGGVVYNEQFF. Filled out from reference TRBV7-2 and TRBJ2-1, the complete variable domain reads GAGVSQSPSNKVTEKGKDVELRCDPISGHTALYWYRQSLGQGLEFLIYFQGNSAPDKSGLPSDRFSAERTGGSVSTLTIQRTQQEDSAVYLCASKSGGVVYNEQFFGPGTRLTVL.

This chain joins TRBV20-1 and TRBJ1-2; no clear D. The germline V gene has CDR1 DFQATT and CDR2 SNEGSKA (reference sequence). The CDR3 is 13 amino acids. CDR3 sequence (DNA): TGCACGGGAAGGAGTGGCACGACCTATGGCTACACCTTC. Protein sequence: CTGRSGTTYGYTF.

The chain has TRBV3-1 and TRBJ2-5; D is perhaps TRBD1 or TRBD2 (5 bases each). The germline V gene has CDR1 LGHDT and CDR2 YNNKEL (reference sequence). This CDR3 region has 13 residues. The ends were cut back, 4 bases at V and 10 bases at J, with 16 bases in the middle. The CDR3 loop reads CASSPPEGTNQYF. CDR3 sequence (DNA): TGTGCCAGCAGCCCCCCGGAAGGGACGAACCAGTACTTC.

The J gene is TRBJ2-1, the V gene TRBV9, with no clear D. CDR3 length: 15 residues. The V gene's germline CDR1 is SGDLS and CDR2 YYNGEE. Trimming removed 2 bases from V and 0 bases from J, with 9 bases in between. The CDR3 nucleotides read TGTGCCAGCAGCGTTCGGGTGAGCTCCTACAATGAGCAGTTCTTC. Amino acid sequence: CASSVRVSSYNEQFF.

V is TRBV5-1 and J is TRBJ2-3; a possible D gene is TRBD2 (6 bases). The germline CDR1 and CDR2 sequences are SGHRS and YFSETQ. V was cut by 4 bases and J by 0 bases, with 15 bases left in between. The CDR3 covers 16 residues. This chain's CDR3 is CASSTTLGTSTDTQYF. CDR3 in DNA: TGCGCCAGCAGCACCACCTTAGGGACTAGCACAGATACGCAGTATTTT.

The rearrangement links TRBV7-9 to TRBJ2-4, with D perhaps matching TRBD2 (5 bases). There are 12 residues in the CDR3. Trimming cost V 5 bases and J 8 bases, with 10 bases left between them. Germline values: CDR1 SEHNR, CDR2 FQNEAQ (reference sequence). CDR3 sequence (DNA): TGTGCCAGCAGCACGGACGGGGACATTCAGTACTTC. It codes for CASSTDGDIQYF.

The sample holds a few counts of this clonotype. The rearrangement links TRBV9 to TRBJ2-3, with a possible D match to TRBD2 (6 bases). CDR1 SGDLS and CDR2 YYNGEE come from the germline V gene. Trimming stripped 0 bases from V and 2 bases from J, with 10 bases between. The CDR3 loop spans 15 amino acids. The CDR3 protein is CASSVGGALTDTQYF. In DNA form, the CDR3 reads TGTGCCAGCAGCGTAGGCGGGGCTCTCACAGATACGCAGTATTTT.

This chain links TRBV9 with TRBJ1-2; D unresolved. The V and J ends lost 6 bases and 3 bases respectively, with 21 bases between them. CDR1 and CDR2 (germline): SGDLS, YYNGEE. The CDR3 covers 16 residues. The chain's CDR3 is CASTPKGGGLDYGYTF. The DNA for the CDR3 is TGTGCCAGCACCCCGAAGGGAGGAGGGCTCGACTATGGCTACACCTTC.

This clonotype has just a few counts. The chain has TRBV4-3 and TRBJ2-7; 7 nucleotides match TRBD2. Per germline, CDR1 LGHNA and CDR2 YSLEER. V lost 0 bases and J lost 2; bases outside the gene matches: 10. The CDR3 length is 17 residues. The CDR3 loop reads CASSQEWEGVGAYEQYF. The CDR3 DNA reads TGCGCCAGCAGCCAAGAATGGGAGGGAGTGGGGGCCTACGAGCAGTACTTC.

This clonotype was detected a few times. V usage is TRBV5-1 and J usage is TRBJ2-7; D may be TRBD2 (5 bases). This CDR3 spans 16 amino acids. Germline V lookup: CDR1 SGHRS, CDR2 YFSETQ. The V gene lost 0 bases and the J gene lost 0 bases, with 13 bases spanning the gap. CDR3 sequence: CASSLGPGISSYEQYF. The DNA of the CDR3 is TGCGCCAGCAGCTTGGGTCCGGGGATCAGCTCCTACGAGCAGTACTTC.